One sample yielded the 8 T cell receptor beta chains listed below, sequenced in a study of blood T cells in healthy people across ages. A second PCR of roughly 7 to 11 cycles used a sample-barcoded 5' primer and a J-beta primer mix. Using its own MiXCR run on the 5' RACE reads, TCRdb lists one record per CDR3 protein. The sample contains about 1.7 million distinct CDR3 sequences, 25% to 30% of which appear only once. The specimen sequenced was blood. Receptors were obtained from a woman under 40 in good health.

There are a few counts of this clonotype. The V call is TRBV6-5, the J call TRBJ2-1, with D unresolved. CDR1 is MNHEY and CDR2 is SVGAGI in the germline V gene. The CDR3 totals 11 residues. The germline V and J ends were trimmed by 7 bases and 8 bases, with 9 bases remaining between them. For the CDR3, the DNA is TGTGCCAGCACCAATAGGGATGAGCAGTTCTTC. Its protein is CASTNRDEQFF.

Comment on this clonotype: At one end the junction does not follow the germline gene, possibly because of a read error. The J gene is TRBJ2-5, the V gene TRBV7-9; maybe TRBD1 (6 bases). This CDR3 spans 15 amino acids. Germline loops: CDR1 SEHNR, CDR2 FQNEAQ (reference sequence). CDR3 sequence: CASSPQWGQQGTQYF. The CDR3 bases are TGTGCCAGCAGCCCACAATGGGGGCAGCAAGGGACCCAGTACTTC.

The chain joins TRBV28 to TRBJ2-3; TRBD2 agrees at 9 bases. Losses at the gene ends were 5 bases for V and 3 bases for J; bases not matched to a gene: 6. This CDR3 has 15 amino acids. CDR1 MDHEN and CDR2 SYDVKM come from the germline V gene. CDR3 nucleotides: TGTGCCAGCAGTCCGTCTAGCGGGGTAACAGATACGCAGTATTTT. Translated: CASSPSSGVTDTQYF.

The genes are TRBV5-1 and TRBJ1-6; 10 bases match TRBD1. CDR1 SGHRS and CDR2 YFSETQ come from the germline V gene. V lost 5 bases, J lost 8 bases, and 4 bases stayed unmatched. The CDR3 covers 14 residues. CDR3 DNA: TGCGCCAGCAGGACCGGGACAGGGGATTCACCCCTCCACTTT. Translation: CASRTGTGDSPLHF.

This clonotype was seen more than once but under ten times. This chain connects TRBV29-1 to TRBJ2-7; 8 nucleotides line up with TRBD1. The CDR3 is 14 residues long. Per the germline V gene, CDR1 is SQVTM and CDR2 is ANQGSEA. Trimming removed 2 bases from V and 2 bases from J; junction bases left unmatched: 5. The CDR3 bases are TGCAGCGTTGAATCTTACAGGGGGGCCTACGAGCAGTACTTC. Protein product: CSVESYRGAYEQYF.

This clonotype was counted only a few times. The chain joins TRBV18 to TRBJ2-3; 12 positions match TRBD1. In germline, CDR1 is KGHSH, CDR2 LQKENI. This CDR3 region has 16 residues. V shed 3 bases and J 9 bases; nucleotides not matched to a gene: 10. In DNA, the CDR3 is TGTGCCAGCTCACCGCAACCGGGACAGGGGGCGAAGACGCAGTATTTT. This encodes CASSPQPGQGAKTQYF.

This clonotype was recorded at least ten times. The chain couples TRBV7-2 to TRBJ2-7, with D possibly TRBD1 on 6 matching bases. Per germline, CDR1 SGHTA and CDR2 FQGNSA. CDR3 size: 14 residues. V lost 2 bases, J lost 3 bases, and 11 bases lay in between. CDR3 sequence: CASSLLRTVYEQYF. In DNA form, the CDR3 reads TGTGCCAGCAGCTTACTACGGACAGTCTACGAGCAGTACTTC. The whole variable domain, filled in from reference TRBV7-2 and TRBJ2-7, reads GAGVSQSPSNKVTEKGKDVELRCDPISGHTALYWYRQSLGQGLEFLIYFQGNSAPDKSGLPSDRFSAERTGGSVSTLTIQRTQQEDSAVYLCASSLLRTVYEQYFGPGTRLTVT.

This chain joins TRBV20-1 and TRBJ1-1, with 10 bases matching TRBD1. Germline lookup yields CDR1 DFQATT and CDR2 SNEGSKA (reference sequence). The junction had 1 base not matched to a gene; V was cut back by 0 bases and J by 3 bases. This CDR3 has 14 residues. CDR3 sequence: CSARDGQGDTEAFF. DNA of the CDR3: TGCAGTGCTAGAGATGGACAGGGGGACACTGAAGCTTTCTTT.